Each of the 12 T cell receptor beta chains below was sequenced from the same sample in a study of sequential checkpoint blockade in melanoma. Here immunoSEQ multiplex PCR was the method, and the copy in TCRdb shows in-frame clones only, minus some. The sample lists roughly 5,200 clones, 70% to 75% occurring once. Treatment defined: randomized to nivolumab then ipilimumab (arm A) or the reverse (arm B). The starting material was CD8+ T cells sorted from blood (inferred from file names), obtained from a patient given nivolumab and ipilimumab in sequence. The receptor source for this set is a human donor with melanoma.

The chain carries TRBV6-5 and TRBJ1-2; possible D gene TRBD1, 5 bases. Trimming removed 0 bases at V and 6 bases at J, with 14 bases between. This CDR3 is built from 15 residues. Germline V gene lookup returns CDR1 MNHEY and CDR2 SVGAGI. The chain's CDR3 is CASSYSMARENGYTF. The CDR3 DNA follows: TGTGCCAGCAGTTACTCGATGGCCAGGGAAAATGGCTACACCTTC.

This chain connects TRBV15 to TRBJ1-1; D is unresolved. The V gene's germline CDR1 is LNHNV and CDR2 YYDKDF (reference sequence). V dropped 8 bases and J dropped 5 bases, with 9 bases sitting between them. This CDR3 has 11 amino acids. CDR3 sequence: CATYGGTEAFF. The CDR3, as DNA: TGTGCCACCTATGGAGGGACTGAAGCTTTCTTT.

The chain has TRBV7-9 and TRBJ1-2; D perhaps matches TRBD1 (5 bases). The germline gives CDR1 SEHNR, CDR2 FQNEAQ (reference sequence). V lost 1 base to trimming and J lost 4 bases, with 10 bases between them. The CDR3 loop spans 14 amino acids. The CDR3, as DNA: TGTGCCAGCAGCTTAGTCGGGGGTGCCTATGGCTACACCTTC. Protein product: CASSLVGGAYGYTF.

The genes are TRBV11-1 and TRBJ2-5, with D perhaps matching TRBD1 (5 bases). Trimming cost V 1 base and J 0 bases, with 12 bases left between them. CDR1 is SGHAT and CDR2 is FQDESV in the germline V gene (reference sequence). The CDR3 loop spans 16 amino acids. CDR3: CASSLEAGSYQETQYF. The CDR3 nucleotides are TGTGCCAGCAGCTTAGAGGCAGGGTCCTACCAAGAGACCCAGTACTTC.

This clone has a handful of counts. The DNA for the CDR3 is TGTGCCATCAGTTCGACAGAGATTAACACCGGGGAGCTGTTTTTT. Translating gives CAISSTEINTGELFF. J is TRBJ2-2 and V is TRBV10-3; TRBD1 might be the D (5 bases). The CDR3 consists of 15 residues. The V and J ends lost 5 bases and 2 bases respectively, with 12 bases between them. CDR1 is ENHRY, CDR2 SYGVKD, per germline.

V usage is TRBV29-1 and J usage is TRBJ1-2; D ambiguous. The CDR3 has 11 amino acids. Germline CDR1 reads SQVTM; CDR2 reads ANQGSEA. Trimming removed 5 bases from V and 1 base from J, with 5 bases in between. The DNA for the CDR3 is TGCAGCGTTCGGGTTAACTATGGCTACACCTTC. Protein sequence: CSVRVNYGYTF.

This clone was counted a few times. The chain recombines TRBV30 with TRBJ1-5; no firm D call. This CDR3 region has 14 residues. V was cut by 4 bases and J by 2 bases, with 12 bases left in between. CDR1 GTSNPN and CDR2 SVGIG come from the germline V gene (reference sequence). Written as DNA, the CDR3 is TGTGCCTGGATGTTGGGCGCGCGCAATCAGCCCCAGCATTTT. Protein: CAWMLGARNQPQHF. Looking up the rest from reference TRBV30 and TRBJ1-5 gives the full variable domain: SQTIHQWPATLVQPVGSPLSLECTVEGTSNPNLYWYRQAAGRGLQLLFYSVGIGQISSEVPQNLSASRPQDRQFILSSKKLLLSDSGFYLCAWMLGARNQPQHFGDGTRLSIL.

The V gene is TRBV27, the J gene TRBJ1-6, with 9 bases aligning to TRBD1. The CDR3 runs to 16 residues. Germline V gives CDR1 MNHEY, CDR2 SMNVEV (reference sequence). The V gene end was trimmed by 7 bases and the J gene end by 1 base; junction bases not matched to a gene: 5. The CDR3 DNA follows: TGTGCCAGCACAAGGACAGGGGCGTCCTATAATTCACCCCTCCACTTT. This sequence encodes CASTRTGASYNSPLHF.

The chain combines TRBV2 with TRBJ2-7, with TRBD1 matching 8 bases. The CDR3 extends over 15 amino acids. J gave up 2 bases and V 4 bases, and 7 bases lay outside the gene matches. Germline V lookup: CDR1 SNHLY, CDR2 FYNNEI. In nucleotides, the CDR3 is TGTGCCAGCAGTGTTAGGAGGGACAGGACCTACGAGCAGTACTTC. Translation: CASSVRRDRTYEQYF.

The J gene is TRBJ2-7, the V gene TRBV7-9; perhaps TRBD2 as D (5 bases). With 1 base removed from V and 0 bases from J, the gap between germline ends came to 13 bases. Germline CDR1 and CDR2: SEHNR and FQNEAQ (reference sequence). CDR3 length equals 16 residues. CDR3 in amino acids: CASSLVPADPSYEQYF. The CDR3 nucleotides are TGTGCCAGCAGCTTAGTGCCAGCGGACCCCTCCTACGAGCAGTACTTC.

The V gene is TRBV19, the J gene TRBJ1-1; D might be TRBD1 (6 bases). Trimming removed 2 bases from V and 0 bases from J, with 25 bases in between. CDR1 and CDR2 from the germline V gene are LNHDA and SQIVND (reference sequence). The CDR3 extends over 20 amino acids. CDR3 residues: CASSIWERGKMVGMNTEAFF. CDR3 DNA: TGTGCCAGTAGTATATGGGAAAGGGGGAAGATGGTGGGGATGAACACTGAAGCTTTCTTT. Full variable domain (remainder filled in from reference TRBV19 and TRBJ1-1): DGGITQSPKYLFRKEGQNVTLSCEQNLNHDAMYWYRQDPGQGLRLIYYSQIVNDFQKGDIAEGYSVSREKKESFPLTVTSAQKNPTAFYLCASSIWERGKMVGMNTEAFFGQGTRLTVV.

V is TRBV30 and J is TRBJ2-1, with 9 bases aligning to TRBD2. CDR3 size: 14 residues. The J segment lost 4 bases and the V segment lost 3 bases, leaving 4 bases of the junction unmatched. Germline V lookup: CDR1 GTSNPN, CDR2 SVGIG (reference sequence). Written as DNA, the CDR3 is TGTGCCTGGAGCCCTAGCGGGAAATACAATGAGCAGTTCTTC. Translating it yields CAWSPSGKYNEQFF.